This T cell receptor beta chain stems from a study of identical twins. TCRdb redid the calling of the 5' RACE reads with MiXCR, one entry per CDR3 protein. The table has 550,000 to 700,000 distinct CDR3 sequences, 9.6% seen once. Trimming removed 0 bases from V and 2 bases from J; junction bases left unmatched: 6. The germline V gene encodes CDR1 SGHVS and CDR2 FNYEAQ. The CDR3 is 17 residues long. Donors uniformly comprised healthy Caucasians. This clonotype was seen only a few times. Its target is not known. Study results and limitations: Among monozygotic twins, out-of-frame TCR alpha sharing exceeded what models predicted. Out-of-frame alpha sequences common to twins were enriched for low generation probability.

These same data were also listed under a study on yellow fever vaccine responses in identical twins. That paper adds: As reported, the vaccine T cell response of twins seemed partly convergent and partly personalized.

The clonotype comes from a woman aged 18-35 years in good health. Material: PBMCs. This rearrangement joins TRBV7-6 to TRBJ2-3, with 9 bases matching TRBD2. Written as DNA, the CDR3 is TGTGCCAGCAGCTTAGCCATAAGCGGGGGGCTCACAGATACGCAGTATTTT. Protein: CASSLAISGGLTDTQYF.